This T cell receptor beta chain was identified in a study of cytomegalovirus exposure and HLA in healthy donors. The CDR3 covers 12 residues. The germline V gene encodes CDR1 SEHNR and CDR2 FQNEAQ (reference sequence). Use of 60 Vbeta and 13 Jbeta primers characterized the PCR. Method: immunoSEQ multiplex PCR; TCRdb's copy keeps in-frame clones and lacks some. Of roughly 160,000 clones listed, approximately 80% are singletons. Overall study findings and caveats: According to an earlier analysis, most TCR beta V segments yielded productive rearrangements about 90% or about 30% of the time. Researchers reported that three CMV-associated chains were confirmed in vitro as CMV antigen-specific.

Remarks on this clone: Its antigen remains unknown. One junction end disagrees with the germline gene, perhaps due to a read error.

The sample consisted of PBMCs. The rearrangement joins TRBV7-9 to TRBJ1-2; D gene ambiguous. The sequence was collected from a woman in her twenties or thirties in good health and CMV-seropositive. CDR3 sequence (DNA): TGTTCCAGCAGCCCAGATCGCTATGGCTACACCTTC. This gives the protein CSSSPDRYGYTF.